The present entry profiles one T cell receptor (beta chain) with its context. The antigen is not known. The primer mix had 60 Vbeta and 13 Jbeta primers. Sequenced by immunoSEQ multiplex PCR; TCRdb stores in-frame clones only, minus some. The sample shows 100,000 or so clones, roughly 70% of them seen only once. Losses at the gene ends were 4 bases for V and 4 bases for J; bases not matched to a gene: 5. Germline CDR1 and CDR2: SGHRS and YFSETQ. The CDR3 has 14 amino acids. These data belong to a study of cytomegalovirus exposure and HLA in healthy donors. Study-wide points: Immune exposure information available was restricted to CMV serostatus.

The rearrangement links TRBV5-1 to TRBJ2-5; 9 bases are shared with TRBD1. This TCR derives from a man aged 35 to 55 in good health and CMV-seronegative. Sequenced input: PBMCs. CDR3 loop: CASSTGGRGETQYF. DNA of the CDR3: TGCGCCAGCAGCACAGGGGGCCGGGGAGAGACCCAGTACTTC.